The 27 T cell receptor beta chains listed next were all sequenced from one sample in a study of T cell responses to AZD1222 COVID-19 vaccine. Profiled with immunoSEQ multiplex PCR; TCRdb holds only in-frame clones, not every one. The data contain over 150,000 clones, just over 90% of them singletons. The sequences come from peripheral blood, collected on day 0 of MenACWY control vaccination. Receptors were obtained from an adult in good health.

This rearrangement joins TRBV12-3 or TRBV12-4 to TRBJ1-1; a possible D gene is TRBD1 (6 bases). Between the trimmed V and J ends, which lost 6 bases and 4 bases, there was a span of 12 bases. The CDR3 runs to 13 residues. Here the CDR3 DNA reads TGTGCCAGCAGGGAACAGGGCCCCACTGAAGCTTTCTTT. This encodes CASREQGPTEAFF.

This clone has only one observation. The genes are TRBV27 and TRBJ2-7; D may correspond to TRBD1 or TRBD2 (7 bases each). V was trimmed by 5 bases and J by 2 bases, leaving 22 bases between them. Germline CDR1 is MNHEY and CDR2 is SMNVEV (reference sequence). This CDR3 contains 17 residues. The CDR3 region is CASSPLKTGRDTYEQYF. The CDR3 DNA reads TGTGCCAGCAGTCCCCTAAAGACAGGGAGGGACACCTACGAGCAGTACTTC.

The CDR3 bases are TGTGCCAGCAGTTCGACAGGGGGTCAAGAGACCCAGTACTTC. It translates to CASSSTGGQETQYF. V and J are TRBV28 and TRBJ2-5; 9 nucleotides agree with TRBD1. CDR1 MDHEN and CDR2 SYDVKM come from the germline V gene. V lost 4 bases, J lost 2 bases, and 2 bases stayed unmatched. This CDR3 is 14 amino acids long.

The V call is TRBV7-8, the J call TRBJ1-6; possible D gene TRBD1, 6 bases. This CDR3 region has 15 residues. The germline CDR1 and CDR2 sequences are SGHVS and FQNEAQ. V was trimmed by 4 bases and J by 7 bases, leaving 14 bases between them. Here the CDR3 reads CASSSTGPRNSPLHF. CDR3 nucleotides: TGTGCCAGCAGCTCTACAGGGCCACGCAATTCACCCCTCCACTTT.

CDR3 bases: TGCGCCAGCAGCTTGGGCAGGGAAGAGACCCAGTACTTC. Its translation: CASSLGREETQYF. This rearrangement joins TRBV5-1 to TRBJ2-5; a possible D gene is TRBD1 (5 bases). CDR1 and CDR2 (germline): SGHRS, YFSETQ. The CDR3 runs 13 residues. The V end lost 0 bases, the J end lost 3 bases, and 6 bases lay between the germline ends.

In DNA, the CDR3 is TGTGCCAGCAGTCATAACAGGGATGACGAGCAGTACTTC. It translates to CASSHNRDDEQYF. This chain joins TRBV5-4 and TRBJ2-7, with a weak D call TRBD1 (6 bases). Per germline, CDR1 SGHNT and CDR2 YYREEE (reference sequence). Trimming shortened V by 5 bases and J by 5 bases, and 14 bases separated the two germline ends. This CDR3 is built from 13 residues. Supplemented by reference TRBV5-4 and TRBJ2-7, the full variable domain reads ETGVTQSPTHLIKTRGQQVTLRCSSQSGHNTVSWYQQALGQGPQFIFQYYREEENGRGNFPPRFSGLQFPNYSSELNVNALELDDSALYLCASSHNRDDEQYFGPGTRLTVT.

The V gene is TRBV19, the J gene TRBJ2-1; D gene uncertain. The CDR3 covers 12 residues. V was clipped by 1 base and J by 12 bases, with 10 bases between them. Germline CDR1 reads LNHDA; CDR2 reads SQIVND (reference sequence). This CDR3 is CASSIGTLGQFF. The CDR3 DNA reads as TGTGCCAGTAGTATAGGCACCCTGGGGCAGTTCTTC.

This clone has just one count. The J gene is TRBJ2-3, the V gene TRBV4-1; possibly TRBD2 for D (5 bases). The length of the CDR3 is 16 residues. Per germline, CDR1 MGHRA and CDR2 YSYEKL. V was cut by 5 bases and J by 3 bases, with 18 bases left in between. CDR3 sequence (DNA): TGCGCCAGCAGCTTCCCGAGGACTGATCTGACAGATACGCAGTATTTT. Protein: CASSFPRTDLTDTQYF.

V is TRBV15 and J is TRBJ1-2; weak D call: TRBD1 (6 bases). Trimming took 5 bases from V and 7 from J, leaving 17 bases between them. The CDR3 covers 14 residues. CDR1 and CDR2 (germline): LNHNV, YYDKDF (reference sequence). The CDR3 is CATSGRGTYSGYTF. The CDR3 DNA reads TGTGCCACCAGCGGAAGGGGGACCTACAGTGGCTACACCTTC.

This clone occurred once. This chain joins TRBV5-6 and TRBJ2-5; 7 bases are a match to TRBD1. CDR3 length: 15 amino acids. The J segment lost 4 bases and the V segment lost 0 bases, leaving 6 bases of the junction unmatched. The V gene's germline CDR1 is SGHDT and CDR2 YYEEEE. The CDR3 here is CASSLDRGRLETQYF. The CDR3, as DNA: TGTGCCAGCAGCTTGGACAGGGGAAGGCTAGAGACCCAGTACTTC.

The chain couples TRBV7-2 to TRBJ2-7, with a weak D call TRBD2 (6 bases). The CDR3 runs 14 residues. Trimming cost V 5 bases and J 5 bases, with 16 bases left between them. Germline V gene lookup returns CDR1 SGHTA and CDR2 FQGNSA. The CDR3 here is CASSKAAGYHEQYF. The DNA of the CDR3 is TGTGCCAGCAGCAAAGCGGCGGGATACCACGAGCAGTACTTC.

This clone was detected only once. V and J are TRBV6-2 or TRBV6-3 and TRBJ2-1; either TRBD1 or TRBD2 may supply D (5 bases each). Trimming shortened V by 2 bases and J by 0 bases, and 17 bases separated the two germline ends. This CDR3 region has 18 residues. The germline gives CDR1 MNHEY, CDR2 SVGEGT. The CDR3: CASSYALGAGSSYNEQFF. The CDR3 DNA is TGTGCCAGCAGTTACGCCCTAGGGGCAGGGAGCTCCTACAATGAGCAGTTCTTC.

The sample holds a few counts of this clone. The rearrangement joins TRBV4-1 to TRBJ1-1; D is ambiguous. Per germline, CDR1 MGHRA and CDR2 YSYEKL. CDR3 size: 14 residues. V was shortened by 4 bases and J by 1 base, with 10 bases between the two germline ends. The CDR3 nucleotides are TGCGCCAGCAGCCCCTATGGGCAGAACACTGAAGCTTTCTTT. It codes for CASSPYGQNTEAFF.

In DNA form, the CDR3 reads TGCAGCGGGCGGCAGGGGGCGAAGGCTTTCTTT. This codes for CSGRQGAKAFF. The chain employs TRBV29-1 and TRBJ1-1; 8 positions agree with TRBD1. CDR1 is SQVTM and CDR2 is ANQGSEA in the germline V gene. Unmatched junction bases numbered 9, after V lost 7 bases and J lost 11 bases. CDR3 size: 11 residues.

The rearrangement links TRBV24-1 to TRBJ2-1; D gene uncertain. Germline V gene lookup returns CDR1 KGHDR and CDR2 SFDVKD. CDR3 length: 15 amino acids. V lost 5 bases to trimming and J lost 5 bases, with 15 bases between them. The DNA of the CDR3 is TGTGCCACCAGTGCGGATAGCCGCGTGGACAATGAGCAGTTCTTC. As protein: CATSADSRVDNEQFF.

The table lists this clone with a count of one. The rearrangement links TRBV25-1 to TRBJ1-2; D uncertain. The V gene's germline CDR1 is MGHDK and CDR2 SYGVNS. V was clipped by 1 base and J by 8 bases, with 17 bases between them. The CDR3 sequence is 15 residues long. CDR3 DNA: TGTGCCAGCAGTGAATTGCAAGGCGGAAACTCGGGCTACACCTTC. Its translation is CASSELQGGNSGYTF.

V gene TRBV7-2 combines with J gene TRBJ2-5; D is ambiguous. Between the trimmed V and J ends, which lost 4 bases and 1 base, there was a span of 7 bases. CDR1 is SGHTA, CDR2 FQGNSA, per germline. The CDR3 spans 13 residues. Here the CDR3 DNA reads TGTGCCAGCAGCTGGGCGCCCCAAGAGACCCAGTACTTC. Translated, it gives CASSWAPQETQYF.

The CDR3 DNA is TGTGCCAGCAGTGAGTCCAGGGGGCTAAAGGGTGAAGCTTTCTTT. This gives the protein CASSESRGLKGEAFF. The chain is built from TRBV2 and TRBJ1-1; TRBD1 matches 8 bases. J lost 7 bases, V lost 3 bases, and 10 bases had no gene match. There are 15 residues in the CDR3. In germline, CDR1 is SNHLY, CDR2 FYNNEI.

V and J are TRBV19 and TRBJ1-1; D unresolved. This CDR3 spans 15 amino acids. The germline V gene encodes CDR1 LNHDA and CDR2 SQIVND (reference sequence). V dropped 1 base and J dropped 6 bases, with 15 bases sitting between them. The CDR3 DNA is TGTGCCAGTAGTATAGGAGGGTGGGGAAGGGCTGAAGCTTTCTTT. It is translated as CASSIGGWGRAEAFF.

Here the CDR3 reads CASSPQASEQYF. CDR3 in DNA: TGTGCCAGCAGTCCCCAGGCGAGCGAGCAGTACTTC. J is TRBJ2-7 and V is TRBV27; D is ambiguous. This CDR3 comprises 12 residues. The V gene's germline CDR1 is MNHEY and CDR2 SMNVEV (reference sequence). V lost 5 bases and J lost 6, with 11 bases in between.

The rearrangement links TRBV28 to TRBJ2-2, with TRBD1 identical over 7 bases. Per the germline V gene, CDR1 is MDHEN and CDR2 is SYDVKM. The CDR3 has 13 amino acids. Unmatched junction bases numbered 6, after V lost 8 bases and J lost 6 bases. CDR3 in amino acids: CASSSQGAGELFF. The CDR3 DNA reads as TGTGCCAGCTCCAGTCAGGGGGCCGGGGAGCTGTTTTTT.

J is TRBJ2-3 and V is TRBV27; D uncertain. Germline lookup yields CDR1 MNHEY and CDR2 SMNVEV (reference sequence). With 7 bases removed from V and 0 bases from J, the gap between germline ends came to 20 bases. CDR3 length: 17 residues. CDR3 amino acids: CASIRVGAVLSTDTQYF. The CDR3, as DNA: TGTGCCAGCATCCGAGTGGGTGCGGTTCTTAGCACAGATACGCAGTATTTT.

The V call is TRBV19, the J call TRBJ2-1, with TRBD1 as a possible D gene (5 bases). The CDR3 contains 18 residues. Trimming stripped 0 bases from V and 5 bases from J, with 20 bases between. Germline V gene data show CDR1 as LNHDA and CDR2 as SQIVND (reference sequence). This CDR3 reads CASSIEVLGPQAHNEQFF. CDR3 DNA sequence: TGTGCCAGTAGTATAGAAGTTTTAGGACCACAGGCTCACAATGAGCAGTTCTTC.

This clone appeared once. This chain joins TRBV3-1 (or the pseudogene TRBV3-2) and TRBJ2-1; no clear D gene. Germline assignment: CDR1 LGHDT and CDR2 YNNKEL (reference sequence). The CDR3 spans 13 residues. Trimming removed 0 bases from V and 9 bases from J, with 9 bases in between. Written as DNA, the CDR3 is TGTGCCAGCAGCCAAGATCTTCACGGTGAGCAGTTCTTC. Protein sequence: CASSQDLHGEQFF.

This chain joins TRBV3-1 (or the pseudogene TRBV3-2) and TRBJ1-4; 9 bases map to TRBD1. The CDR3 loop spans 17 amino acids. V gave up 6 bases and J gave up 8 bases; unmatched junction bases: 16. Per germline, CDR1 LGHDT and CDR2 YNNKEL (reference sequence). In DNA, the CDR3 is TGTGCCAGCAGTCTCGTCCCGGGACAGGGTCGGCGCGAAAAACTGTTTTTT. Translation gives CASSLVPGQGRREKLFF.

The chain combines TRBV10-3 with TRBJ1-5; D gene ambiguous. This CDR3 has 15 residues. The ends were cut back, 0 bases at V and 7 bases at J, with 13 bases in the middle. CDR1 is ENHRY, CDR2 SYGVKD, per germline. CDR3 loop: CAISESMREGQPQHF. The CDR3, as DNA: TGTGCCATCAGTGAGTCGATGAGGGAGGGCCAGCCCCAGCATTTT.

The CDR3 is CASSEFGEDTQYF. DNA for the CDR3: TGCGCCAGCAGTGAGTTCGGGGAAGATACGCAGTATTTT. This chain uses TRBV10-1 with TRBJ2-3; tentative D call: TRBD2 (5 bases). V was trimmed by 1 base and J by 5 bases, leaving 7 bases between them. Germline CDR1 is WNHNN and CDR2 is SYGVQD (reference sequence). The CDR3 contains 13 residues.